What follows is one T cell receptor beta chain and its context. This clone has just one count. Which antigen it targets is not known. No base-level quality is on record; no much larger clone is a single base apart. CDR1 and CDR2 (LNHNV, YYDKDF) derive from the germline V gene (reference sequence). Measured from the cysteine to the phenylalanine, the CDR3 is 13 residues long. Only CDR3 DNA remains: 39 bases, in frame from the first base. Trimming costs V 4 bases and J 4 bases, and their ends lie 7 bases apart. This sample is part of a study of blood T cell repertoires in COVID-19 (dated by TCRdb to the early 2020s). Notes on the research overall: Samples from collaborators originated in the United States, Italy and Spain and spanned both the acute and convalescent phases of COVID-19. The repertoires were released in a freely available public database intended as a resource for research on the immune response to SARS-CoV-2. Sample metadata almost always included a de-identified subject ID, COVID-19 status, age in years and sex. The dataset comprised deeply sampled blood TCRbeta repertoires from subjects exposed to, actively infected with, or recovered from COVID-19. The samples were drawn from two sources: the first 160 participants of the ongoing ImmuneRACE study, and 1,254 subjects contributed by 6 global collaborators. Where available, HLA class I and class II types were obtained from metadata supplied by the sample provider rather than from assay-based typing. The prospective study material was composed of cDNA or gDNA derived from T cells, B-cell-depleted T cells, or PBMCs.

The immunoSEQ Assay, a bias-controlled multiplex PCR, was used to amplify TCRbeta CDR3 regions from genomic DNA. The source study handled its data this way. The number of nucleated cells in each sample was estimated from the amplification of reference gene primers within the assay. To quantify the absolute abundance of each unique TCRbeta CDR3 rearrangement, sequence reads were collapsed and filtered. Productive Simpson clonality was computed per sample as the square root of Simpson's diversity index over productive rearrangements. TCRdb provides this immuneACCESS table in a form limited to in-frame rearrangements. Some clones are lacking; in checked studies, under half of them reflect an unresolved V gene, and why the rest are absent is not known. The D gene and trimming were derived from the DNA, and the V and J assignments and clone size from that table. This sample is represented by around 160,000 clones; approximately 78% of them were singletons. Roughly 10% of the sample is taken by the ten largest.

Each collaborating institution followed its own protocols to collect whole blood in K2EDTA tubes. Collaborator samples were shipped for TCRbeta analysis as frozen whole blood, isolated PBMCs, or DNA extracted from either sample type. What the authors observed across the whole study: Clinical and demographic metadata were provided uncurated, with the amount varying by source and participant.

This receptor was obtained from a human donor in a cohort sampled during active COVID-19. This chain is built from TRBV15 and TRBJ1-4; the D gene identity is not certain. The sequencing sample was made of peripheral blood. CDR3 protein: CATSKRDNEKLFF. The base sequence is TGTGCCACCAGCAAGAGGGATAATGAAAAACTGTTTTTT.